The sequence of this TCR beta chain was determined in a study of technical replicates of blood from several donors (TCRdb year 2017). Concerning this clone itself: The antigen this receptor binds is unknown. Base quality data are lacking; no much larger clone is found one base away.

Based on the germline V gene, the CDR1 and CDR2 sequences are SNHLY and FYNNEI. From its cysteine to its phenylalanine, the CDR3 spans 14 amino acids. CDR3 DNA only is kept here, 42 bases in frame from base 1. After removal of 6 bases from V and 2 bases from J, the junction retains 7 bases not matched to a gene. Libraries were constructed by the immunoSEQ multiplex PCR assay. Drawn from immuneACCESS, this table holds only the in-frame rearrangements with V and J called that TCRdb kept. Clones are partly lost; checked studies trace under half to an unresolved V gene and leave the rest unexplained. Within this sample are approximately 94,000 clones, with around 96% of them counted one time only. The ten top clones hold roughly 0.39% of the sample.

This clonotype originated in a human donor in good health. Recombination linked TRBV2 to TRBJ2-7; 7 bases in between match TRBD1. The sequencing input was T cells isolated from PBMCs. CDR3 protein: CASRGQLSAYEQYF. Here is the DNA: TGTGCCAGCAGGGGACAGCTGAGCGCCTACGAGCAGTACTTC.